This entry concerns a single T cell receptor beta chain. What it binds is not known. The data belong to a study of T cells in Graves' hyperthyroidism and ophthalmopathy. Overall study findings and caveats: Among clonotypes expanded in thyroid above 0.001, most were also found in blood.

RNA transcripts provided the source from which TCR beta CDR3 regions were amplified. With the HTBI primer set, the TCR CDR3 went through a first round of RT-PCR. TCRdb recomputed calls from the multiplex PCR reads with MiXCR, one row per CDR3 protein. Here the sample spans approximately 710,000 distinct CDR3 sequences, 17% being singletons. Germline V gene sequence: CDR1 ENHRY, CDR2 SYGVKD. V lost 3 bases to trimming and J lost 2 bases; unmatched junction nucleotides: 4. CDR3 size: 15 residues. The chain links TRBV10-3 to TRBJ2-1; 7 nucleotides agree with TRBD2. Sequenced sample: blood. This receptor was obtained from a man aged 50 or older with Graves' hyperthyroidism. CDR3 coding DNA: TGTGCCATCAGTGATGGGACTAATACCTACAATGAGCAGTTCTTC. Amino acid sequence: CAISDGTNTYNEQFF.